These T cell receptor beta chains were read from a single sample in a study of blood T cell repertoires in COVID-19. Method: immunoSEQ multiplex PCR; TCRdb's copy keeps in-frame clones and lacks some. The data show more than 300,000 clones, 70% to 90% seen once. Sequences were obtained from PBMCs or T cells enriched from blood (not recorded which). Every receptor here comes from a woman aged 25 to 45 who had recovered from COVID-19. CDR3s leave out the opening cysteine and the closing phenylalanine or tryptophan. Size is omitted from some rows. Given values are once, few, many or a class for expanded clones.

>TRBJ2-5|TRBV1|-
TSSQSETQY
>TRBJ1-2|TRBV5-6|-
ASRQRTSGSYGYT
>TRBJ2-5|TRBV11-2|-
ASSSSRRLAGQETQY
>TRBJ1-5|TRBV6-5|-
ASRRTISSNQPQH
>TRBJ2-5|TRBV21-1|-
ASSGDRGGKTQY
>TRBJ1-2|TRBV5-1|-
ASRGGTDAPYGYT
>TRBJ2-4|TRBV10-3|-
AISESGGAKNIQY
>TRBJ2-1|TRBV27|-
ASRLAGGPGEQF
>TRBJ2-3|TRBV7-3|-
ASSPELTSGGALDTQY
>TRBJ2-2|TRBV15|-
ATSRDPRGTGELF
>TRBJ2-3|TRBV2|-
ASSARGAGGTDTQY
>TRBJ2-1|TRBV5-1|once
ASSLSLAGEAKQF
>TRBJ2-7|TRBV6-5|-
ASSPTPSEKQY
>TRBJ1-1|TRBV4-1|-
ASRQTENTEAF
>TRBJ1-2|TRBV11-2|-
ASSSLLGDRLSYGYT
>TRBJ2-7|TRBV15|-
ATSNVRGGYEQY
>TRBJ1-5|TRBV18|-
ASSPTRVDSNQPQH
>TRBJ2-5|TRBV9|-
ASSPTGGRETQY
>TRBJ2-7|TRBV4-1|-
ASSQAPSGGVETYEQY
>TRBJ1-5|TRBV19|-
ASSKEGLWDQPQH
>TRBJ1-5|TRBV30|once
AWSWRRGSNQPQH
>TRBJ1-2|TRBV5-5|-
ASSLDGTGIYGYT
>TRBJ1-1|TRBV4-1|once
ASSRDTEAF
>TRBJ1-1|TRBV19|-
ASRGQGPNTEAF
>TRBJ1-2|TRBV18|-
ASSTFTGRTNYGYT
>TRBJ2-2|TRBV6-5|few
ASHRGGELF
>TRBJ1-2|TRBV2|-
ASSGVSQAIPGYGYT
>TRBJ1-1|TRBV6-1|-
ASSDRGRVTEAF
>TRBJ1-2|TRBV30|-
AWSVMGLVRAGYT
>TRBJ1-3|TRBV10-3|once
AISEWQGAGNTIY
>TRBJ1-6|TRBV7-9|-
ASSPLSGSYNSPLH
>TRBJ1-1|TRBV19|-
ASRSGEAF
>TRBJ1-2|TRBV30|once
ACPGGGQGFNYGYT
>TRBJ2-3|TRBV3-1/TRBV3-2|-
ASSQDLAGGPGTDTQY
>TRBJ1-2|TRBV5-8|-
ASSPTGSNGGYT
>TRBJ1-2|TRBV9|once
ASNPGQGNYGYT
>TRBJ1-4|TRBV19|-
ASTEGTGGLAKLF
>TRBJ2-1|TRBV19|-
ASSPPGVTNEQF
>TRBJ1-2|TRBV14|-
AGSLRTGALAYGYT
>TRBJ2-7|TRBV3-1/TRBV3-2|once
ASSPAGAWWYEQY
>TRBJ1-1|TRBV12-3/TRBV12-4|-
ASQRTGRTEAF
>TRBJ2-7|TRBV5-6|-
ASSLRTDYEQY
>TRBJ1-4|TRBV11-2|-
ASSSGQGTEKLF
>TRBJ1-2|TRBV6-1|-
ASSELGQDWYT
>TRBJ1-6|TRBV5-1|once
ASRQGDSPLH
>TRBJ1-4|TRBV7-9|-
ASPQGVHEKLF
>TRBJ2-5|TRBV5-5|-
ASSLVLGQGYETQY
>TRBJ1-4|TRBV6-5|-
ASRRDRVNEKLF
>TRBJ1-2|TRBV6-5|once
ASTADRGFGYT
>TRBJ1-1|TRBV6-5|-
ASMAGGRARAEAF
>TRBJ1-2|TRBV5-1|-
ASSLSPGTVTNYGYT
>TRBJ1-2|TRBV7-8|once
ASSLLGSFVPAYGYT